These T cell receptor beta chains were read from a single sample in a study of molecular identifiers for immune sequencing clone quantification. TCRdb reprocessed the PCR reads via MiXCR and lists one record per CDR3 protein. Of approximately 97,000 distinct CDR3 sequences in the sample, approximately 24% were seen once. Sequencing was performed on naive CD8+ T cells from blood, with Jurkat cell RNA spiked in. The source of these receptors is a human donor in good health. Some libraries in this study had Jurkat cell RNA spiked in. Both conserved end residues are trimmed from each CDR3. Each record gives: D gene, V gene, clone size, CDR3 protein. D genes are given only for firm matches. Size tells how often a clone was seen (once, few, many) or the class of an expanded clone, and some rows leave it out.

>-|TRBV7-9|-
ASSLGAREQY
>-|TRBV19|-
ASSISPGAGQPPP
>TRBD1|TRBV19|many
ASSIGTGLYEQY
>TRBD2|TRBV27|few
ASSLHASGGYGQY
>-|TRBV30|many
AGQGSSYTYEQY
>TRBD1|TRBV7-2|many
ASSLVAGTGGYNEQF
>-|TRBV29-1|-
SVHGSLTQY
>TRBD2|TRBV12-3/TRBV12-4|many
ASSFPWTSGGAYTQY
>-|TRBV7-9|few
ASSKAAEYTGELF
>TRBD2|TRBV4-3|few
ASNQGAGVPGELF
>-|TRBV9|-
ASSVEGDSWEQY
>-|TRBV21-1|many
ASSTPRTGPGELF
>TRBD1|TRBV3-1|many
ASSQTPGQGNTEAF
>-|TRBV5-5|many
ASSWSLGSHYEQY
>-|TRBV29-1|many
SATRRGANTGELF
>-|TRBV27|many
ASTPAQGSYEQY
>-|TRBV20-1|once
SASAPFKGGTEAF
>TRBD2|TRBV7-9|-
ASSPRLAGVYNEQF
>-|TRBV7-9|many
ASSLGAARGNQPQH
>-|TRBV29-1|many
SVEDLGYGSDTQY
>TRBD1|TRBV4-1|-
ASSWDRSNQPQH
>TRBD1|TRBV7-9|many
ASSLDVGDSSPWPY